These 12 T cell receptor beta chains were all obtained from the same sample, sequenced in a study of T-cell reconstitution after alpha-beta-depleted transplantation in children. A library of TCRbeta sequences, prepared with unique molecular identifiers, was generated. Each CDR3 protein is one row after TCRdb ran MiXCR on the PCR reads. This repertoire shows hundreds of thousands of distinct CDR3 sequences, around 17% found once; its top ten account for 1.1%. The source was PBMCs from the stem cell graft donor, collected from the stem cell graft. Every receptor here comes from a human donor who donated a stem cell graft to a child with acute myeloid leukemia.

There are a few counts of this clonotype. The rearrangement uses TRBV5-4 and TRBJ1-1; possibly TRBD1 for D (6 bases). Trimming stripped 3 bases from V and 5 bases from J, with 11 bases between. The length of the CDR3 is 13 residues. Germline V gene sequence: CDR1 SGHNT, CDR2 YYREEE (reference sequence). Here the CDR3 reads CASSYGTLTEAFF. CDR3 sequence (DNA): TGTGCCAGCAGCTATGGGACATTGACTGAAGCTTTCTTT.

The chain combines TRBV20-1 with TRBJ1-3; D remains unclear. V lost 6 bases and J lost 1, with 7 bases in between. Looked up from germline, CDR1 is DFQATT and CDR2 is SNEGSKA (reference sequence). The CDR3 length is 12 residues. The CDR3 loop reads CSADTSGNTIYF. For the CDR3, the DNA is TGCAGTGCCGACACTTCTGGAAACACCATATATTTT.

Only a few counts were recorded for this clonotype. The chain has TRBV20-1 and TRBJ1-4; D possibly corresponds to TRBD1 (6 bases). The V and J ends lost 5 bases and 0 bases respectively, with 16 bases between them. The CDR3 spans 16 residues. Germline V gives CDR1 DFQATT, CDR2 SNEGSKA (reference sequence). CDR3 loop: CSAVIRGVATNEKLFF. CDR3 in DNA: TGCAGTGCTGTAATAAGGGGGGTTGCAACTAATGAAAAACTGTTTTTT.

This chain links TRBV5-1 with TRBJ2-1; TRBD1 is a possible D gene (7 bases). Germline assignment: CDR1 SGHRS and CDR2 YFSETQ. The CDR3 is made up of 13 amino acids. Trimming cost V 3 bases and J 9 bases, with 13 bases left between them. The CDR3 region is CASSWGTAGEQFF. The CDR3 DNA is TGCGCCAGCAGCTGGGGGACAGCGGGTGAGCAGTTCTTC.

This clonotype showed up many times. This chain joins TRBV20-1 and TRBJ2-5; perhaps TRBD1 as D (6 bases). Germline CDR1 is DFQATT and CDR2 is SNEGSKA (reference sequence). This CDR3 is built from 14 residues. The V and J ends lost 3 bases and 4 bases respectively, with 15 bases between them. The DNA for the CDR3 is TGCAGTGCTAGCCCTGGCACAGGGTCAGAGACCCAGTACTTC. Translating gives CSASPGTGSETQYF.

A remark on this clonotype: With a much larger clone just one base away, this may be a read error. This chain uses TRBV20-1 with TRBJ2-1; 10 bases fit TRBD1. Germline V gives CDR1 DFQATT, CDR2 SNEGSKA (reference sequence). The CDR3 runs to 14 residues. Trimming removed 6 bases from V and 9 bases from J; junction bases left unmatched: 11. The CDR3 bases are TGCAGTGCCACAACCGGGACAGGGGATAGTGAGCAGTTCTTC. Translation: CSATTGTGDSEQFF.

The rearrangement links TRBV12-5 to TRBJ1-2, with 8 bases identical to TRBD1. The V segment lost 1 base and the J segment 1 base; nucleotides outside the gene matches: 2. This CDR3 spans 15 amino acids. Germline CDR1 reads LGHNT; CDR2 reads FRNRAP. CDR3 DNA sequence: TGTGCTAGTGGTTTGGATGACAGGGGTAACTATGGCTACACCTTC. This gives the protein CASGLDDRGNYGYTF.

At least ten counts were recorded for this clonotype. The V gene is TRBV15, the J gene TRBJ2-5; 8 positions agree with TRBD1. V dropped 3 bases and J dropped 5; count of bases not matched to a gene: 5. This CDR3 is 14 amino acids long. Germline CDR1 is LNHNV and CDR2 is YYDKDF (reference sequence). As DNA, the CDR3 is TGTGCCACCAGCAGTGAGACAGGGGACGAGACCCAGTACTTC. Protein: CATSSETGDETQYF. Looking up the rest from reference TRBV15 and TRBJ2-5 gives the full variable domain: DAMVIQNPRYQVTQFGKPVTLSCSQTLNHNVMYWYQQKSSQAPKLLFHYYDKDFNNEADTPDNFQSRRPNTSFCFLDIRSPGLGDTAMYLCATSSETGDETQYFGPGTRLLVL.

This clonotype was detected many times. The CDR3: CASSYGTSGQNEQFF. The CDR3 DNA follows: TGTGCCAGCAGTTACGGGACTAGCGGGCAGAATGAGCAGTTCTTC. The chain couples TRBV6-5 to TRBJ2-1, with 12 bases matching TRBD2. The CDR3 totals 15 residues. Germline CDR1 is MNHEY and CDR2 is SVGAGI. V lost 2 bases to trimming and J lost 7 bases; unmatched junction nucleotides: 3.

This clonotype was seen a handful of times. J is TRBJ1-6 and V is TRBV10-3; D ambiguous. Trimming shortened V by 5 bases and J by 7 bases, and 12 bases separated the two germline ends. Germline V gives CDR1 ENHRY, CDR2 SYGVKD. The CDR3 extends over 14 amino acids. The CDR3 DNA is TGTGCCATCAGTCCGGCCTTGGGGAATTCACCCCTCCACTTT. It yields the protein CAISPALGNSPLHF.

This clonotype occurred many times. This chain links TRBV10-3 with TRBJ2-3; D perhaps matches TRBD2 (6 bases). The germline V gene has CDR1 ENHRY and CDR2 SYGVKD. CDR3 length: 14 residues. With 10 bases removed from V and 0 bases from J, the gap between germline ends came to 14 bases. The CDR3, as DNA: TGTGCCACCGGTTTGGGGACTAGCACAGATACGCAGTATTTT. This codes for CATGLGTSTDTQYF.

Remarks on this clonotype: A clone one base away is much larger, so this may be a read error. This chain's CDR3 is CCARHTPRTVKETQYF. For the CDR3, the DNA is TGCTGTGCTAGACATACCCCTCGGACAGTCAAAGAGACCCAGTACTTC. The J gene is TRBJ2-5, the V gene TRBV20-1, with D possibly being TRBD1 (6 bases). The CDR3 length is 16 residues. Per germline, CDR1 DFQATT and CDR2 SNEGSKA (reference sequence).